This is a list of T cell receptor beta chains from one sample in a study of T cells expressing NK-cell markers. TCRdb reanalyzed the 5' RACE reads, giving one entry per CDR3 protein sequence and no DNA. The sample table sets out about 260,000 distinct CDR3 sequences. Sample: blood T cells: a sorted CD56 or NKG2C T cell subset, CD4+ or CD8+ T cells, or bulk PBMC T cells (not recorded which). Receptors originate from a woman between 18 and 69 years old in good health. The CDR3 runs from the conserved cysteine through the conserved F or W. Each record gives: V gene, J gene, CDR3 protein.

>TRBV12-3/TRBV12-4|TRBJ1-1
CASSLQTGRNTEAFF
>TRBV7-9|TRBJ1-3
CASSSRYGSGNTIYF
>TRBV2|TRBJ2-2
CASLAGRVGELFF
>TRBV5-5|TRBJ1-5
CASSHGTLSNQPQHF
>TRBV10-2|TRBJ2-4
CASSPLSGGRYF
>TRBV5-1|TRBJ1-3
CASSTGGPGNTIYF
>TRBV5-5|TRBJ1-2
CASSYGQLAYGYTF
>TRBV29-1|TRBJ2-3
CSVGSSRGSRTDTQYF
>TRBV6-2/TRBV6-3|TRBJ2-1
CASSYLAGKSRTSGAPYNEQFF
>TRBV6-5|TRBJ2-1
CASSYSASFYNEQFF
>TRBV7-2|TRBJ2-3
CASSFGSGGDTQYF
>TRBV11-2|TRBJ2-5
CASSWRLAWETQYF
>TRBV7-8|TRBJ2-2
CASSLNLAGTNTGELFF
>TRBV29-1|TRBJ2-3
CTVGIPGRPAQYF
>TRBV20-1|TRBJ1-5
CSARDRTGNQPQHF
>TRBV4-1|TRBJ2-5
CASSYPGLRQETQYF
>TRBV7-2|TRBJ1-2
CASSSNRGPSNYGYTF
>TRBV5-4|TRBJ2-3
CASSRTTIPTQYF
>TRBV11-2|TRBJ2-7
CASSLGGGAYEQYF
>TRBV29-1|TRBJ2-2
CSVSSPGELFF
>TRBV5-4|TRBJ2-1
CASSLGGRDVLEQFF
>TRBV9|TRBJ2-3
CASSVESSPGAQYF
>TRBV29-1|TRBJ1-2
CSVDRGGDYTF
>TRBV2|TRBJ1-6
CASSGKGSNSPLHF
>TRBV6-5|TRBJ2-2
CASSWAGTYTGELFF
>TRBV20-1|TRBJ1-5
CSATDAQSNQPQHF
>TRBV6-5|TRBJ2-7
CASSYSGAGGYEQYF
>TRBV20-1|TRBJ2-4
CSARDSGLSKNIQYF
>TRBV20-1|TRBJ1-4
CSARVSGEEKLFF
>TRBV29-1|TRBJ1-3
CSVRRGGNTIYF
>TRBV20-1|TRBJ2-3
CSVRGAGASTDTQYF
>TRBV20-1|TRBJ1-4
CSAQAGGAGEKLFF
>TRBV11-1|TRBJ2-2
CASSATRGELFF
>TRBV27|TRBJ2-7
CASGQLGNNEQYF
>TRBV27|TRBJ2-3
CASSLGTSGGTDTQYF
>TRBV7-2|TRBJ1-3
CASSPPLRGGNTIYF
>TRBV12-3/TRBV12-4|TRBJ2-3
CASSLFLSGGTDTQYF
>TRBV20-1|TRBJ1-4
CSAPTGINEKLFF
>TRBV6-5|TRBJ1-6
CASRYGTGGSPLHF
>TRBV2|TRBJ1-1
CASSRGQFTEAFF
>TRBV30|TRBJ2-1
CAWSVWGGYKNEQFF